Listed below are T cell receptor beta chains from one sample, sequenced in a study of blood T cell repertoires in COVID-19. The data were produced by immunoSEQ multiplex PCR, yet TCRdb's version contains in-frame clones alone and is incomplete. The sample records 150,000 to 200,000 clones, around 83% being singletons. The sequenced sample consisted of PBMCs or T cells enriched from blood (not recorded which). The receptors here all came from a man aged 40-49 years who had recovered from COVID-19. CDR3s include the opening cysteine and the closing phenylalanine or tryptophan. D genes are given only for firm matches. Where a row states a size, it is once, few, many or the class of an expanded clone; other rows omit it.

J gene: TRBJ1-2; D gene: TRBD1; clone size: NA; V gene: TRBV11-2; CDR3 protein: CASSFGTGYGGYTF; CDR3 DNA: TGTGCCAGCAGCTTTGGGACAGGGTACGGCGGCTACACCTTC
J gene: TRBJ1-5; D gene: TRBD1; clone size: NA; V gene: TRBV24-1; CDR3 protein: CATSAGQWVGNQPQHF; CDR3 DNA: TGTGCCACCAGTGCGGGACAGTGGGTAGGCAATCAGCCCCAGCATTTT
J gene: TRBJ1-6; D gene: TRBD1; clone size: NA; V gene: TRBV27; CDR3 protein: CASSYLGTGHNSPLHF; CDR3 DNA: TGTGCCAGCAGTTACCTCGGGACAGGCCACAATTCACCCCTCCACTTT
J gene: TRBJ2-7; D gene: NA; clone size: NA; V gene: TRBV7-2; CDR3 protein: CASSFNGVEQYF; CDR3 DNA: TGTGCCAGCAGCTTTAACGGGGTCGAGCAGTACTTC
J gene: TRBJ1-3; D gene: NA; clone size: NA; V gene: TRBV5-1; CDR3 protein: CASSPGTSSGNTIYF; CDR3 DNA: TGCGCCAGCAGCCCCGGGACAAGCTCTGGAAACACCATATATTTT
J gene: TRBJ1-6; D gene: TRBD1; clone size: NA; V gene: TRBV6-5; CDR3 protein: CASSYYRGQGASALHF; CDR3 DNA: TGTGCCAGCAGTTACTACCGGGGACAGGGGGCTTCGGCCCTCCACTTT
J gene: TRBJ2-3; D gene: TRBD1; clone size: NA; V gene: TRBV7-9; CDR3 protein: CASSHRQGLTDTQYF; CDR3 DNA: TGTGCCAGCAGCCACCGACAGGGGCTCACAGATACGCAGTATTTT
J gene: TRBJ2-4; D gene: TRBD1; clone size: NA; V gene: TRBV3-1/TRBV3-2; CDR3 protein: CASSLRTGDIQYF; CDR3 DNA: TGTGCCAGCAGCCTCCGGACAGGGGACATTCAGTACTTC
J gene: TRBJ2-1; D gene: TRBD2; clone size: NA; V gene: TRBV11-2; CDR3 protein: CASSSALLAGTNEQFF; CDR3 DNA: TGTGCCAGCAGCTCTGCACTTTTAGCGGGGACCAATGAGCAGTTCTTC
J gene: TRBJ1-6; D gene: NA; clone size: NA; V gene: TRBV5-1; CDR3 protein: CASSLAQGGNSPLHF; CDR3 DNA: TGCGCCAGCAGCTTGGCGCAGGGAGGGAATTCACCCCTCCACTTT
J gene: TRBJ1-2; D gene: TRBD1; clone size: NA; V gene: TRBV5-1; CDR3 protein: CASSSGQRDGYTF; CDR3 DNA: TGCGCCAGCAGCTCGGGACAGCGAGATGGCTACACCTTC
J gene: TRBJ1-5; D gene: NA; clone size: NA; V gene: TRBV12-3/TRBV12-4; CDR3 protein: CASTAGDLWPQHF; CDR3 DNA: TGTGCCAGCACCGCGGGGGACCTGTGGCCCCAGCATTTT
J gene: TRBJ2-1; D gene: NA; clone size: NA; V gene: TRBV19; CDR3 protein: CASSMTTNEQFF; CDR3 DNA: TGTGCCAGTAGTATGACTACTAATGAGCAGTTCTTC
J gene: TRBJ1-6; D gene: NA; clone size: NA; V gene: TRBV7-9; CDR3 protein: CASSRTTGIDSPLHF; CDR3 DNA: TGTGCCAGCAGCCGGACCACAGGGATCGATTCACCCCTCCACTTT
J gene: TRBJ1-2; D gene: NA; clone size: NA; V gene: TRBV10-1; CDR3 protein: CASRPGAVNGYTF; CDR3 DNA: TGCGCCAGCAGACCAGGGGCGGTCAATGGCTACACCTTC
J gene: TRBJ2-7; D gene: NA; clone size: NA; V gene: TRBV23-1; CDR3 protein: CASTLSSYEQYF; CDR3 DNA: TGCGCCAGCACCCTGAGCTCCTACGAGCAGTACTTC
J gene: TRBJ2-5; D gene: NA; clone size: NA; V gene: TRBV29-1; CDR3 protein: CSGRGETQYF; CDR3 DNA: TGCAGCGGAAGAGGGGAGACCCAGTACTTC
J gene: TRBJ2-3; D gene: NA; clone size: many; V gene: TRBV5-4; CDR3 protein: CASSLRGSTDTQYF; CDR3 DNA: TGTGCCAGCAGCTTACGGGGGTCAACAGATACGCAGTATTTT
J gene: TRBJ2-7; D gene: NA; clone size: NA; V gene: TRBV5-5; CDR3 protein: CASSLGRGLRTYEQYF; CDR3 DNA: TGTGCCAGCAGCTTGGGGCGCGGACTCCGGACCTACGAGCAGTACTTC
J gene: TRBJ1-2; D gene: TRBD1; clone size: NA; V gene: TRBV27; CDR3 protein: CASSSGGESYGYTF; CDR3 DNA: TGTGCCAGCAGTTCAGGGGGTGAGTCGTATGGCTACACCTTC
J gene: TRBJ1-2; D gene: NA; clone size: NA; V gene: TRBV4-1; CDR3 protein: CASSQETDRRYTF; CDR3 DNA: TGCGCCAGCAGCCAAGAGACGGACAGACGCTACACCTTC
J gene: TRBJ2-6; D gene: TRBD1; clone size: NA; V gene: TRBV30; CDR3 protein: CAWSVQGVVSGANVLTF; CDR3 DNA: TGTGCCTGGAGTGTACAGGGGGTCGTCTCTGGGGCCAACGTCCTGACTTTC
J gene: TRBJ1-1; D gene: TRBD1; clone size: NA; V gene: TRBV29-1; CDR3 protein: CSVGGQGQGTEAFF; CDR3 DNA: TGCAGCGTTGGAGGGCAGGGACAGGGGACTGAAGCTTTCTTT
J gene: TRBJ1-1; D gene: TRBD1; clone size: NA; V gene: TRBV27; CDR3 protein: CASSLGTATEAFF; CDR3 DNA: TGTGCCAGCAGCTTGGGGACAGCCACTGAAGCTTTCTTT
J gene: TRBJ1-2; D gene: TRBD1; clone size: NA; V gene: TRBV18; CDR3 protein: CASSPTGTGDGYTF; CDR3 DNA: TGTGCCAGCTCACCGACCGGGACAGGGGATGGCTACACCTTC
J gene: TRBJ2-3; D gene: TRBD1; clone size: NA; V gene: TRBV15; CDR3 protein: CATSPPGQRGGDTQYF; CDR3 DNA: TGTGCCACCAGCCCGCCGGGACAGCGAGGAGGAGATACGCAGTATTTT
J gene: TRBJ2-2; D gene: NA; clone size: NA; V gene: TRBV5-1; CDR3 protein: CASSLAPGELFF; CDR3 DNA: TGCGCCAGCAGCTTGGCTCCCGGGGAGCTGTTTTTT
J gene: TRBJ1-1; D gene: NA; clone size: NA; V gene: TRBV6-5; CDR3 protein: CASRLSSDTEAFF; CDR3 DNA: TGTGCCAGCAGACTGTCGAGTGACACTGAAGCTTTCTTT
J gene: TRBJ2-1; D gene: NA; clone size: NA; V gene: TRBV18; CDR3 protein: CASSPPGPTGTAEQFF; CDR3 DNA: TGTGCCAGCTCACCACCGGGGCCCACAGGTACCGCTGAGCAGTTCTTC
J gene: TRBJ1-6; D gene: TRBD1; clone size: NA; V gene: TRBV28; CDR3 protein: CASRLQDRFWAPLHF; CDR3 DNA: TGTGCCAGCAGACTTCAGGACAGGTTCTGGGCACCCCTCCACTTT
J gene: TRBJ1-6; D gene: TRBD1; clone size: NA; V gene: TRBV5-1; CDR3 protein: CASSLGDRGSGSPLHF; CDR3 DNA: TGCGCCAGCAGCTTGGGGGACAGGGGAAGTGGTTCACCCCTCCACTTT
J gene: TRBJ1-5; D gene: NA; clone size: few; V gene: TRBV5-1; CDR3 protein: CASSSRGGDQPQHF; CDR3 DNA: TGCGCCAGCAGCTCCCGGGGTGGGGATCAGCCCCAGCATTTT
J gene: TRBJ1-2; D gene: NA; clone size: NA; V gene: TRBV7-2; CDR3 protein: CASVRDTQFYGYTF; CDR3 DNA: TGTGCCAGCGTCCGGGACACACAATTCTATGGCTACACCTTC
J gene: TRBJ2-1; D gene: NA; clone size: NA; V gene: TRBV29-1; CDR3 protein: CSVDGRVGNEQFF; CDR3 DNA: TGCAGCGTTGACGGCAGGGTTGGCAATGAGCAGTTCTTC
J gene: TRBJ2-3; D gene: NA; clone size: NA; V gene: TRBV2; CDR3 protein: CASSSTLADTQYF; CDR3 DNA: TGTGCCAGCAGTTCGACTCTTGCAGATACGCAGTATTTT
J gene: TRBJ1-4; D gene: NA; clone size: NA; V gene: TRBV2; CDR3 protein: CASSDHLPTNEKLFF; CDR3 DNA: TGTGCCAGCAGTGATCACTTACCAACTAATGAAAAACTGTTTTTT
J gene: TRBJ1-1; D gene: TRBD1; clone size: NA; V gene: TRBV9; CDR3 protein: CASSATGGNTEAFF; CDR3 DNA: TGTGCCAGCAGTGCTACAGGGGGCAACACTGAAGCTTTCTTT
J gene: TRBJ1-5; D gene: NA; clone size: NA; V gene: TRBV28; CDR3 protein: CASTKGGQDNQPQHF; CDR3 DNA: TGTGCCAGCACCAAGGGGGGGCAGGACAATCAGCCCCAGCATTTT
J gene: TRBJ2-5; D gene: NA; clone size: NA; V gene: TRBV9; CDR3 protein: CASSAQGETQYF; CDR3 DNA: TGTGCCAGCAGCGCACAGGGAGAGACCCAGTACTTC
J gene: TRBJ2-7; D gene: NA; clone size: once; V gene: TRBV30; CDR3 protein: CAWSVSASYEQYF; CDR3 DNA: TGTGCCTGGAGTGTAAGCGCGTCCTACGAGCAGTACTTC
J gene: TRBJ2-1; D gene: NA; clone size: NA; V gene: TRBV7-9; CDR3 protein: CASSLRGNYNEQFF; CDR3 DNA: TGTGCCAGCAGTCTTAGGGGGAATTACAATGAGCAGTTCTTC
J gene: TRBJ1-2; D gene: TRBD1; clone size: NA; V gene: TRBV5-1; CDR3 protein: CASSSGQIYGYTF; CDR3 DNA: TGCGCCAGCAGCTCGGGACAGATCTATGGCTACACCTTC
J gene: TRBJ1-1; D gene: NA; clone size: NA; V gene: TRBV15; CDR3 protein: CATSFQNTEAFF; CDR3 DNA: TGTGCCACCAGCTTTCAGAACACTGAAGCTTTCTTT
J gene: TRBJ1-1; D gene: TRBD1; clone size: once; V gene: TRBV3-1/TRBV3-2; CDR3 protein: CASSNQGGTEAFF; CDR3 DNA: TGTGCCAGCAGCAACCAGGGGGGAACTGAAGCTTTCTTT
J gene: TRBJ2-3; D gene: TRBD1; clone size: NA; V gene: TRBV7-6; CDR3 protein: CASSLTGAYTDTQYF; CDR3 DNA: TGTGCCAGCAGCTTAACAGGGGCCTACACAGATACGCAGTATTTT
J gene: TRBJ1-6; D gene: NA; clone size: NA; V gene: TRBV3-1/TRBV3-2; CDR3 protein: CASNYQGPNSPLHF; CDR3 DNA: TGTGCCAGCAACTATCAGGGTCCCAATTCACCCCTCCACTTT